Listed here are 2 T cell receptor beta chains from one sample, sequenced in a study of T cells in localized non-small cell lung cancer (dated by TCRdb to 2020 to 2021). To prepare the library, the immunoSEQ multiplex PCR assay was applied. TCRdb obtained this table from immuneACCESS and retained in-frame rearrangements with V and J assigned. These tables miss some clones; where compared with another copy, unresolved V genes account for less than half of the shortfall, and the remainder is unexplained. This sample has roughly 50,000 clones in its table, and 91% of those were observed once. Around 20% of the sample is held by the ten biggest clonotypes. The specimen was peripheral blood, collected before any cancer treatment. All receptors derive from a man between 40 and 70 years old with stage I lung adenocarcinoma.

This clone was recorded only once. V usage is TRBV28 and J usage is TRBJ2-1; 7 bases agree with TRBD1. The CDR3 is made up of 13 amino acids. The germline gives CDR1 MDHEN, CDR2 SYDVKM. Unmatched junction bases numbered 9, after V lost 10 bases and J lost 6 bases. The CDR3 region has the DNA TGTGCCACCACAGGGGCAGGGCGCAATGAGCAGTTCTTC. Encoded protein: CATTGAGRNEQFF.

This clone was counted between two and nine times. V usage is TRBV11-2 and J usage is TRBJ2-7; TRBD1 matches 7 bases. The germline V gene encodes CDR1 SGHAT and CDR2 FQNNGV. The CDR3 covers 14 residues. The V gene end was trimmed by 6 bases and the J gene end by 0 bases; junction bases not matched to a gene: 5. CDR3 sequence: CASRRGQSSYEQYF. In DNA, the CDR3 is TGTGCCAGCAGACGGGGACAGTCCTCCTACGAGCAGTACTTC.